A single T cell receptor (beta chain) is shown here with its context. No cognate antigen has been identified for it. No base quality values were provided; no much bigger clone lies one nucleotide off. After DNA extraction (Qiagen), TCRbeta V-D-J rearrangements underwent bias-controlled amplification and then high-throughput sequencing (immunoSEQ; Adaptive Biotech). The authors' analysis ran thus. Productive sequences were analyzed at sequence level using the immunoSEQ Analyzer platform. Clonality was calculated as 1 minus Pielou's evenness, with values from 0 (highly polyclonal) to 1 (monoclonal). Repertoire overlap between subsets was quantified with the Morisita index, from 0 (no similarity) to 1 (complete similarity). Entries here come from immuneACCESS through TCRdb and include only in-frame sequences with V and J called. Some clones fail to appear in such tables; in the studies checked, an unresolved V gene covers under half of the shortfall, and the cause of the remainder is unknown. For V, J and clone size, that table is used; D and trimming come from the DNA. The sample table holds about 2,200 clones, of which around 70% were seen once. Around 10% of the sample lies in the top ten.

CDR1 and CDR2 are read off the germline V gene as SGDLS and YYNGEE. V was cut back by 4 bases and J by 1 base, leaving a gap of 5 bases between them. Including cysteine and phenylalanine, the CDR3 has 13 amino acids. The read is trimmed to its CDR3 DNA, 39 bases read in frame from base 1. The record originates from a study of IL-17A CD8 T cells in psoriatic arthritis synovium. Study-wide context: The goal of the study was to characterize the phenotype, molecular profile and function of synovial IL-17A+CD8+ T cells in the pathogenesis of psoriatic arthritis.

Study-level results and caveats: In two patients, many Tc17 clones also appeared in the synovial Tc1 population, producing Morisita overlap indices above 0.8. Cells were obtained from synovial fluid rather than synovial tissue, because no psoriatic arthritis synovial tissue samples were available. TCR sequencing covered only a few patients, which the authors acknowledged as a limited sample size. Although over 4.5% of the repertoire was occupied by some individual clones, most synovial CD8+ subsets remained polyclonal.

CD3+ T cells isolated by magnetic separation were stimulated with PMA and ionomycin for around 1.5 hours and then labeled using IL-17A and IFNgamma cytokine secretion assays. Synovial fluid effusions were aspirated from the actively inflamed joints of patients with psoriatic arthritis. Memory CD8+ T cells in synovial fluid were sorted patient by patient into Tc17 (IL-17A+) cells, bulk memory cells and Tc1 (IL-17A-IFNgamma+) cells in order to compare their TCR repertoires. Psoriatic arthritis patients met the Classification of Psoriatic Arthritis Study Group (CASPAR) criteria. Cytokine-secreting cells were counterstained with viability dye and anti-CD3, CD8, CD14 and CD4 antibodies and sorted on a BD FACSAria. A few patients with psoriatic arthritis provided sorted synovial fluid CD8+ T cell subsets that underwent TCRbeta sequencing. Before use, synovial fluid mononuclear cells were separated with Lymphoprep and cryopreserved in liquid nitrogen. Around 50% fetal calf serum and about 9.2% dimethyl sulfoxide were contained in the cryopreservation medium.

The sequence came from a human donor with psoriatic arthritis. The V and J segments used are TRBV9 and TRBJ2-2; no D gene can be assigned with confidence. The sequencing input was IFN-gamma+ CD8+ T cells from synovial fluid. The cell subset or site label, read with the paper, signifies: IL-17A-IFNgamma+ memory CD8+ (Tc1) cells. The DNA sequence reads TGTGCCAGCAGCCCGGGGAACACCGGGGAGCTGTTTTTT. It specifies CASSPGNTGELFF.